This T cell receptor beta chain was captured by sequencing in a study of vaccination effects on CD4 cells after COVID-19. Note on this clone: Its antigen is unidentified.

V was trimmed by 4 bases and J by 3 bases, leaving 22 bases between them. The CDR3 has 18 amino acids. Germline lookup yields CDR1 LGHNA and CDR2 YSLEER. Produced via immunoSEQ multiplex PCR; TCRdb's table is partial and in-frame only. Here the sample spans about 43,000 clones, about 80% being singletons. Before sequencing, viral peptide pools were used by the ViraFEST assay to expand antigen-specific CD4+ T cells. Following culture for approximately ten days, CD4+ T cells were isolated. Vaccinees lacked prior SARS-CoV-2 infection and tested negative for nucleocapsid antibodies. Source: CD4+ T cells from PBMCs cultured with SARS-CoV-2 spike peptides, taken before COVID-19 vaccination. The sequence was collected from a human donor who received a COVID-19 vaccine. The chain joins TRBV4-3 to TRBJ1-3; D might be TRBD1 (5 bases). This chain's CDR3 is CASSRDRSKGPVGNTIYF. The DNA of the CDR3 is TGCGCCAGCAGCCGCGACCGGAGCAAGGGGCCTGTTGGAAACACCATATATTTT.